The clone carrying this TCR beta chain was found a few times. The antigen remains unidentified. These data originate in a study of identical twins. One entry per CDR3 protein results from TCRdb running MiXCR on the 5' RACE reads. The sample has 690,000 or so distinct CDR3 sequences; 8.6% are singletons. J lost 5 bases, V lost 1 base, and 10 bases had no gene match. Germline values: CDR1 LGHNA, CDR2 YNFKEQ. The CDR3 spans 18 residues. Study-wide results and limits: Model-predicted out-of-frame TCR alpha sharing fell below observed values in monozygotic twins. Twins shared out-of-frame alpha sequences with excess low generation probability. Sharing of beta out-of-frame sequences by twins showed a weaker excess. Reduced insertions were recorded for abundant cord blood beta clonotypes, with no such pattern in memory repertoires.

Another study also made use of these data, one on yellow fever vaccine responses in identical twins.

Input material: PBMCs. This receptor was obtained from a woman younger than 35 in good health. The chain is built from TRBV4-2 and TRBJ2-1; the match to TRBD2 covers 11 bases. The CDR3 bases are TGTGCCAGCAGCCAAGTTGGGGCTGGGACTAGCGGTAACAATGAGCAGTTCTTC. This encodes CASSQVGAGTSGNNEQFF.